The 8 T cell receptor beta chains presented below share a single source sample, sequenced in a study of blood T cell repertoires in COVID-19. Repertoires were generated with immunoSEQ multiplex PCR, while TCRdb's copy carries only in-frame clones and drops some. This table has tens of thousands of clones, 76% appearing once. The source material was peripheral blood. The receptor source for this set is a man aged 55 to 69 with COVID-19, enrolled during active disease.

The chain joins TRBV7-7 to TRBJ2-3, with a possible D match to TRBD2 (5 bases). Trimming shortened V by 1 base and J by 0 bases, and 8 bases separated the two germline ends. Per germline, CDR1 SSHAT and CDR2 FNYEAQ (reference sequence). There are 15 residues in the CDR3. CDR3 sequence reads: CASSLGLSSTDTQYF. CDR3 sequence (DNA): TGTGCCAGCAGCTTAGGACTATCTAGCACAGATACGCAGTATTTT.

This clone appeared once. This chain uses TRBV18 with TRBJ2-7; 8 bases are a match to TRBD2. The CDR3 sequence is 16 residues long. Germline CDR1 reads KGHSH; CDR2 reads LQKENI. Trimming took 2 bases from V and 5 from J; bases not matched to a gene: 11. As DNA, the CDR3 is TGTGCCAGCTCACCAGGGGGGAGCGGGGGTTTGGACGAGCAGTACTTC. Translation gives CASSPGGSGGLDEQYF. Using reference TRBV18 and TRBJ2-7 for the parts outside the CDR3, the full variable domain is NAGVMQNPRHLVRRRGQEARLRCSPMKGHSHVYWYRQLPEEGLKFMVYLQKENIIDESGMPKERFSAEFPKEGPSILRIQQVVRGDSAAYFCASSPGGSGGLDEQYFGPGTRLTVT.

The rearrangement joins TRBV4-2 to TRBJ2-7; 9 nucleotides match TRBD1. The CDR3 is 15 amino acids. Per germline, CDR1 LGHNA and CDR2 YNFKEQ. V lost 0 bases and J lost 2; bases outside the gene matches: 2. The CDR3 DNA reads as TGTGCCAGCAGCCAAGAGGGACAGGGCCCCTACGAGCAGTACTTC. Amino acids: CASSQEGQGPYEQYF.

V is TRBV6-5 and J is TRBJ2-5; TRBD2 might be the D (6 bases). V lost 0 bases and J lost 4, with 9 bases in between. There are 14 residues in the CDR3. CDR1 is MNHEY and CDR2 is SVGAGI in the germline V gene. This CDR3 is CASSYSAGTETQYF. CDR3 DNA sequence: TGTGCCAGCAGTTACTCGGCGGGAACAGAGACCCAGTACTTC.

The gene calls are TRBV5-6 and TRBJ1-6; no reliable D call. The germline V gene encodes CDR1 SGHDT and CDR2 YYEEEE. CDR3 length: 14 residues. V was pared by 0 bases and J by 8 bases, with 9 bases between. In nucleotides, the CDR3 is TGTGCCAGCAGCTTGGCCTCCGGGGATTCACCCCTCCACTTT. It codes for CASSLASGDSPLHF.

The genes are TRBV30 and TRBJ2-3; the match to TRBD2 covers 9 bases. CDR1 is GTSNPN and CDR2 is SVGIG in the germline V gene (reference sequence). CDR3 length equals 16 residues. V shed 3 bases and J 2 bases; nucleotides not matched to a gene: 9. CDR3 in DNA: TGTGCCTGGAGGGGAGAAGCGGGGGGCCCCACAGATACGCAGTATTTT. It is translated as CAWRGEAGGPTDTQYF.

The CDR3 bases are TGTGCCAGCAGCGCGGGACAGGGAAGGAATGAGCAGTTCTTC. This sequence encodes CASSAGQGRNEQFF. J is TRBJ2-1 and V is TRBV5-4; 9 bases line up with TRBD1. The germline V gene encodes CDR1 SGHNT and CDR2 YYREEE (reference sequence). The CDR3 covers 14 residues. The trim removed 4 bases at V and 7 bases at J, leaving 6 bases unmatched.

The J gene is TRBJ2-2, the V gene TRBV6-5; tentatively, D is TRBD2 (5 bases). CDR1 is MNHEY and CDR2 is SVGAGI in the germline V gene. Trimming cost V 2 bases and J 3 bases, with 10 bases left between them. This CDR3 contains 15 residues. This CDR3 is CASSYRGPDTGELFF. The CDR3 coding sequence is TGTGCCAGCAGTTACCGAGGGCCCGACACCGGGGAGCTGTTTTTT.